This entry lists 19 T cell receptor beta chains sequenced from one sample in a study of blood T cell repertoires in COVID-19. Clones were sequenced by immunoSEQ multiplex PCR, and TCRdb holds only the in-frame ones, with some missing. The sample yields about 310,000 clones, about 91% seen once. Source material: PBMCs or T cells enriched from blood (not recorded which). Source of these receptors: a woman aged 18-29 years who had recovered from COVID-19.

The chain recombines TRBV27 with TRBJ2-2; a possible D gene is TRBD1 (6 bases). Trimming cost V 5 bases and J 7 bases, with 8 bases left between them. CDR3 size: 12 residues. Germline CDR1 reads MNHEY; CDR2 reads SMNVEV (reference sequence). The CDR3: CASSPGVGELFF. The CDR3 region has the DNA TGTGCCAGCAGTCCAGGGGTCGGGGAGCTGTTTTTT.

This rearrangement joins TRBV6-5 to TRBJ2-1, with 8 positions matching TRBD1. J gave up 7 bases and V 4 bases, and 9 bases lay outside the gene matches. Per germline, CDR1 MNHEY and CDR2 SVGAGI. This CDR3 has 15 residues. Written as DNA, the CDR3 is TGTGCCAGCAGTTCTGACAGGGGCCATGGAAATGAGCAGTTCTTC. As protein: CASSSDRGHGNEQFF.

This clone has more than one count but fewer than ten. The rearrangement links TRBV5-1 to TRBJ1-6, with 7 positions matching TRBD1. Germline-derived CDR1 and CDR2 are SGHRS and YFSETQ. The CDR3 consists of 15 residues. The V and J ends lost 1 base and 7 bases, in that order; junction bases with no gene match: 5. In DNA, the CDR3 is TGCGCCAGCAGCTTGTCGACAGGGCTGAATTCACCCCTCCACTTT. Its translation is CASSLSTGLNSPLHF.

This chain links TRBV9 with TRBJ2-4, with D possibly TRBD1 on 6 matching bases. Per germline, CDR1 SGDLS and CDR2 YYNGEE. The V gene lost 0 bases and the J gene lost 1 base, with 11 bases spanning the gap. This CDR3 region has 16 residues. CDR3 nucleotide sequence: TGTGCCAGCAGCGTAGGCTGGGGGCTTGCCAAAAACATTCAGTACTTC. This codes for CASSVGWGLAKNIQYF.

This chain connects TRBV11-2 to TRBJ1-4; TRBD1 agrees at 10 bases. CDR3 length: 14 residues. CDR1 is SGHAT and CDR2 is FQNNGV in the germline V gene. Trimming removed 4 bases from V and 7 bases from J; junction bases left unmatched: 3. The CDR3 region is CASSWDRGSEKLFF. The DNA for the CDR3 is TGTGCCAGCAGCTGGGACAGGGGAAGTGAAAAACTGTTTTTT.

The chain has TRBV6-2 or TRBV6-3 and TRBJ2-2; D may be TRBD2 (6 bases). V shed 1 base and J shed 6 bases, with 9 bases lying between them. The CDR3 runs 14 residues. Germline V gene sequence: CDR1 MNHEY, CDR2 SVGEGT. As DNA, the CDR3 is TGTGCCAGCAGTTACTTCAGGGAGGCCGGGGAGCTGTTTTTT. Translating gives CASSYFREAGELFF.

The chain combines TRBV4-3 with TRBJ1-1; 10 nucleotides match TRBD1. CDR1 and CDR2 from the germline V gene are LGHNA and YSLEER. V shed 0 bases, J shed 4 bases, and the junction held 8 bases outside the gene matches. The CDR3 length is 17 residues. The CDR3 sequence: CASSQDRPTGGSTEAFF. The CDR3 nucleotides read TGCGCCAGCAGCCAAGATCGCCCGACAGGGGGCAGCACTGAAGCTTTCTTT.

The DNA of the CDR3 is TGTGCCAGCAGTTGGACTAGCGGGAGGTCCTCTTCCAATGAGCAGTTCTTC. It is translated as CASSWTSGRSSSNEQFF. The chain uses TRBV27 and TRBJ2-1, with TRBD2 identical over 14 bases. This CDR3 spans 17 amino acids. Trimming cost V 4 bases and J 6 bases; bases outside gene matches: 8. The germline V gene has CDR1 MNHEY and CDR2 SMNVEV (reference sequence).

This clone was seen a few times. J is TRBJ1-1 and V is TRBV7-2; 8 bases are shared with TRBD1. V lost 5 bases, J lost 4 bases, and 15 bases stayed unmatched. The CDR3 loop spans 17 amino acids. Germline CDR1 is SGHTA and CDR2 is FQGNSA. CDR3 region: CASSPPDRVVKGTEAFF. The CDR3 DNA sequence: TGTGCCAGCAGCCCCCCGGACAGGGTCGTCAAGGGCACTGAAGCTTTCTTT.

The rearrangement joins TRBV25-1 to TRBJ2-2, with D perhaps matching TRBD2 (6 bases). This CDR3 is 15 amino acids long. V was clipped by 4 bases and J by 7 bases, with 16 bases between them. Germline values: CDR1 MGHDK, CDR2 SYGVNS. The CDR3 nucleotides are TGTGCCAGCAGTGCTAGTTTAGGGGAGGTCGGGGAGCTGTTTTTT. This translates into CASSASLGEVGELFF.

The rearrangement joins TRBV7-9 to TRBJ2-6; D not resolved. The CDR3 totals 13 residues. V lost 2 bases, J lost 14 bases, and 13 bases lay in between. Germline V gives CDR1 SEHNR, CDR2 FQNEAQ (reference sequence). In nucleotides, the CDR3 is TGTGCCAGCAGCTTAAGAAGCTTTCCATTCCTGACTTTC. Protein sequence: CASSLRSFPFLTF. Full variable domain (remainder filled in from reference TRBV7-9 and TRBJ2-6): DTGVSQNPRHKITKRGQNVTFRCDPISEHNRLYWYRQTLGQGPEFLTYFQNEAQLEKSRLLSDRFSAERPKGSFSTLEIQRTEQGDSAMYLCASSLRSFPFLTFGAGSRLTVL.

The CDR3 nucleotides read TGTGCCTGGAGCCCCCTGCCCACAGGGAAAAACACCATATATTTT. Its translation is CAWSPLPTGKNTIYF. This rearrangement joins TRBV30 to TRBJ1-3, with D possibly TRBD1 on 6 matching bases. V was trimmed by 3 bases and J by 6 bases, leaving 18 bases between them. Looked up from germline, CDR1 is GTSNPN and CDR2 is SVGIG (reference sequence). This CDR3 contains 15 residues.

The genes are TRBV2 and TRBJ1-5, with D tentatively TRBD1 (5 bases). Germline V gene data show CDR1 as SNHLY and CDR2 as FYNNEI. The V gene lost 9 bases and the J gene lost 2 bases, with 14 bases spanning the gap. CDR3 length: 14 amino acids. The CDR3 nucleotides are TGTGCCAGTAGACAGTCGGGGGGCAATCAGCCCCAGCATTTT. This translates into CASRQSGGNQPQHF. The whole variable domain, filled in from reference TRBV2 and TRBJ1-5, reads EPEVTQTPSHQVTQMGQEVILRCVPISNHLYFYWYRQILGQKVEFLVSFYNNEISEKSEIFDDQFSVERPDGSNFTLKIRSTKLEDSAMYFCASRQSGGNQPQHFGDGTRLSIL.

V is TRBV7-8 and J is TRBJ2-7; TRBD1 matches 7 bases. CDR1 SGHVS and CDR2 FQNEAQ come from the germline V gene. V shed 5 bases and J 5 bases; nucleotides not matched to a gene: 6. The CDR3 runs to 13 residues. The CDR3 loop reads CASSRQGGDEQYF. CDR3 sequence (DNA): TGTGCCAGCAGCCGACAGGGTGGCGACGAGCAGTACTTC.

In DNA form, the CDR3 reads TGTGCCAGCAGCCAAAACCTGAGGACTGCCTCCGAGCAGTACTTC. Its protein is CASSQNLRTASEQYF. The chain employs TRBV14 and TRBJ2-7; maybe TRBD2 (5 bases). Germline V gives CDR1 SGHDN, CDR2 FVKESK. CDR3 length: 15 residues. V gave up 2 bases and J gave up 6 bases, with 17 bases separating them.

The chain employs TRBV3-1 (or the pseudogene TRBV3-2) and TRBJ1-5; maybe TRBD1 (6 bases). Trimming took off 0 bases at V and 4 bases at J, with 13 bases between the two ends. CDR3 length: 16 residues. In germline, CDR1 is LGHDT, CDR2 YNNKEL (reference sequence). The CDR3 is CASSQDSGQGNQPQHF. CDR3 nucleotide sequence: TGTGCCAGCAGCCAAGATAGTGGGCAGGGGAATCAGCCCCAGCATTTT.

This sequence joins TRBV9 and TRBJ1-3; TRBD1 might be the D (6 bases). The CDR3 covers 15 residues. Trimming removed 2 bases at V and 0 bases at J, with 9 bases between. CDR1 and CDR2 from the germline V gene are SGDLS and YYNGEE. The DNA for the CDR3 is TGTGCCAGCAGCGTCAGACAGGACTCTGGAAACACCATATATTTT. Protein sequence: CASSVRQDSGNTIYF.

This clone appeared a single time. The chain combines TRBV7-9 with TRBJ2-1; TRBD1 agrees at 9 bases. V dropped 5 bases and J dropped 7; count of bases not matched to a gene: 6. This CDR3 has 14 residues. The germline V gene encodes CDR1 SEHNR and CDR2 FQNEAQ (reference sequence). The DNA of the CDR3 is TGTGCCAGCAGCGGGACAGGGAGTAGTAATGAGCAGTTCTTC. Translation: CASSGTGSSNEQFF.

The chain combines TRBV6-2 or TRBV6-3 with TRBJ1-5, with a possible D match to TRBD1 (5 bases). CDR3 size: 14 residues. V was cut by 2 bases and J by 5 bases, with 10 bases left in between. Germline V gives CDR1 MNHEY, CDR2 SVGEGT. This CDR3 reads CASSYDSSYQPQHF. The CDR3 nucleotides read TGTGCCAGCAGTTACGACAGCTCATATCAGCCCCAGCATTTT.